This entry lists 32 T cell receptor beta chains sequenced from one sample in a study of blood T cell repertoires in COVID-19. Libraries were prepared by immunoSEQ multiplex PCR; TCRdb keeps only in-frame clonotypes and omits some of them. The sample holds 75,000 to 95,000 clones; around 82% are singletons and the top ten take around 6.9%. The material sequenced was peripheral blood. These receptors were collected from a man between 60 and 70 years old with acute or convalescent COVID-19.

The CDR3, as DNA: TGCGCCAGCAGCTTGATGGACAGGGGTTACGATGGCTACACCTTC. Its translation is CASSLMDRGYDGYTF. V and J are TRBV5-1 and TRBJ1-2, with TRBD1 matching 9 bases. Germline lookup yields CDR1 SGHRS and CDR2 YFSETQ. The CDR3 is 15 amino acids. Trimming at V came to 1 base and at J to 6 bases, leaving 7 bases not matched to a gene.

This chain connects TRBV5-8 to TRBJ1-5; 7 positions match TRBD1. This CDR3 has 14 amino acids. Germline lookup yields CDR1 SGHTS and CDR2 YDEGEE. The V segment lost 3 bases and the J segment 7 bases; nucleotides outside the gene matches: 7. This chain's CDR3 is CASSSRGARQPQHF. DNA of the CDR3: TGTGCCAGCAGCTCCAGGGGGGCTCGACAGCCCCAGCATTTT. Drawing the rest from reference TRBV5-8 and TRBJ1-5, the complete variable domain is EAGVTQSPTHLIKTRGQQATLRCSPISGHTSVYWYQQALGLGLQFLLWYDEGEERNRGNFPPRFSGRQFPNYSSELNVNALELEDSALYLCASSSRGARQPQHFGDGTRLSIL.

The chain combines TRBV5-5 with TRBJ1-1, with D hard to call. Trimming stripped 2 bases from V and 1 base from J, with 6 bases between. The CDR3 totals 13 residues. From germline, CDR1 is SGHKS and CDR2 YYEKEE (reference sequence). The CDR3 sequence is CASSFTQNTEAFF. Here the CDR3 DNA reads TGTGCCAGCAGCTTCACACAGAACACTGAAGCTTTCTTT.

The chain is built from TRBV7-8 and TRBJ1-5; 7 bases agree with TRBD1. Germline CDR1 SGHVS, CDR2 FQNEAQ. J was trimmed by 9 bases and V by 5 bases; bases with no gene match: 10. This CDR3 comprises 14 residues. CDR3 sequence: CASSERQGLRPQHF. The CDR3 region has the DNA TGTGCCAGCAGCGAGCGACAGGGCCTTAGGCCCCAGCATTTT.

This clone showed up just once. V usage is TRBV24-1 and J usage is TRBJ2-2; the match to TRBD1 covers 11 bases. The V and J ends lost 11 bases and 3 bases, in that order; junction bases with no gene match: 10. The V gene's germline CDR1 is KGHDR and CDR2 SFDVKD. This CDR3 region has 16 residues. The CDR3 nucleotides read TGTGCCATTCTCGGGGGGACAGGGGGGGACACCGGGGAGCTGTTTTTT. Its translation: CAILGGTGGDTGELFF.

V gene TRBV7-9 combines with J gene TRBJ2-1; D is uncertain. CDR1 and CDR2 (germline): SEHNR, FQNEAQ (reference sequence). The CDR3 is 15 residues long. Trimming left V 3 bases short and J 0 bases short, with 9 bases between. The CDR3 bases are TGTGCCAGCAGCTTCAGTCAAAGCTCCTACAATGAGCAGTTCTTC. Residues: CASSFSQSSYNEQFF.

V gene TRBV7-8 combines with J gene TRBJ2-1; 8 nucleotides align to TRBD2. Looked up from germline, CDR1 is SGHVS and CDR2 is FQNEAQ. The CDR3 consists of 16 residues. Unmatched junction bases numbered 6, after V lost 5 bases and J lost 0 bases. DNA for the CDR3: TGTGCCAGCAGCCGATTGGGGACTAGCTCCTACAATGAGCAGTTCTTC. Residues: CASSRLGTSSYNEQFF.

The chain is built from TRBV18 and TRBJ1-3; 7 positions agree with TRBD1. The germline V gene encodes CDR1 KGHSH and CDR2 LQKENI. This CDR3 has 13 residues. V trimming: 6 bases; J trimming: 5 bases; junction bases outside the gene matches: 4. Here the CDR3 DNA reads TGTGCCAGCTCCGGGACAGAGAGAAACACCATATATTTT. It translates to CASSGTERNTIYF.

J is TRBJ2-1 and V is TRBV7-9; a weak D match, TRBD1 (5 bases). The CDR3 covers 12 residues. Germline V gives CDR1 SEHNR, CDR2 FQNEAQ (reference sequence). Trimming cost V 5 bases and J 7 bases, with 9 bases left between them. The CDR3 is CASSHDSNEQFF. CDR3 DNA sequence: TGTGCCAGCAGCCATGACAGTAATGAGCAGTTCTTC.

V and J are TRBV18 and TRBJ1-3, with D hard to call. This CDR3 spans 16 amino acids. Trimming removed 0 bases from V and 0 bases from J, with 9 bases in between. Germline CDR1 reads KGHSH; CDR2 reads LQKENI. This CDR3 reads CASSPPGESSGNTIYF. Written as DNA, the CDR3 is TGTGCCAGCTCACCACCCGGGGAAAGCTCTGGAAACACCATATATTTT.

This chain joins TRBV24-1 and TRBJ1-1; the match to TRBD1 covers 9 bases. V shed 4 bases and J 7 bases; nucleotides not matched to a gene: 9. From germline, CDR1 is KGHDR and CDR2 SFDVKD. The CDR3 has 15 residues. CDR3 in amino acids: CATSEQGQGRDEAFF. The CDR3 DNA follows: TGTGCCACCAGTGAGCAGGGACAGGGAAGGGATGAAGCTTTCTTT.

The V call is TRBV30, the J call TRBJ2-3; tentative D call: TRBD1 (5 bases). V was clipped by 0 bases and J by 9 bases, with 10 bases between them. The germline gives CDR1 GTSNPN, CDR2 SVGIG (reference sequence). The CDR3 sequence is 12 residues long. The CDR3 nucleotides read TGTGCCTGGAGTGTACAGGTCAGCACGCAGTATTTT. It translates to CAWSVQVSTQYF.

The chain joins TRBV6-5 to TRBJ2-7; 8 positions agree with TRBD1. The CDR3 is made up of 15 amino acids. Losses at the gene ends were 4 bases for V and 0 bases for J; bases not matched to a gene: 5. The germline gives CDR1 MNHEY, CDR2 SVGAGI. CDR3 in amino acids: CASSFGTGPSYEQYF. The DNA for the CDR3 is TGTGCCAGCAGTTTCGGGACAGGCCCCTCCTACGAGCAGTACTTC.

J is TRBJ1-2 and V is TRBV12-3 or TRBV12-4, with TRBD1 as a possible D gene (6 bases). V gave up 6 bases and J gave up 10 bases, with 18 bases separating them. This CDR3 comprises 13 residues. CDR3 in DNA: TGTGCCAGCAGCCTAGACATACAGGGACACTACACCTTC. Its translation: CASSLDIQGHYTF.

V gene TRBV6-5 combines with J gene TRBJ1-2, with D possibly being TRBD1 (5 bases). This CDR3 contains 13 residues. The V gene lost 8 bases and the J gene lost 6 bases, with 16 bases spanning the gap. Looked up from germline, CDR1 is MNHEY and CDR2 is SVGAGI. The CDR3 protein is CASWSGQRDGYTF. CDR3 DNA: TGTGCCAGCTGGTCAGGACAACGGGATGGCTACACCTTC.

V is TRBV7-9 and J is TRBJ2-7; D gene ambiguous. Deletions cut 3 bases from V and 2 bases from J, with 11 bases between. The length of the CDR3 is 14 residues. Germline V gives CDR1 SEHNR, CDR2 FQNEAQ (reference sequence). CDR3: CASSFHEQTYEQYF. CDR3 DNA: TGTGCCAGCAGCTTCCATGAACAGACCTACGAGCAGTACTTC. The complete variable domain, with remaining parts taken from reference TRBV7-9 and TRBJ2-7, reads DTGVSQNPRHKITKRGQNVTFRCDPISEHNRLYWYRQTLGQGPEFLTYFQNEAQLEKSRLLSDRFSAERPKGSFSTLEIQRTEQGDSAMYLCASSFHEQTYEQYFGPGTRLTVT.

The chain links TRBV4-1 to TRBJ2-1, with a weak D call TRBD2 (6 bases). V was shortened by 4 bases and J by 6 bases, with 10 bases between the two germline ends. CDR1 and CDR2 from the germline V gene are MGHRA and YSYEKL. There are 13 residues in the CDR3. The CDR3 reads CASSRLTSNEQFF. The CDR3 nucleotides are TGCGCCAGCAGCCGGTTGACTAGCAATGAGCAGTTCTTC.

Here the CDR3 DNA reads TGTGCCAGCAGCCACCTCGGACAGGGGCTATACGAGCAGTACTTC. This translates into CASSHLGQGLYEQYF. V gene TRBV3-1 (or the pseudogene TRBV3-2) combines with J gene TRBJ2-7; 9 bases agree with TRBD1. The V gene end was trimmed by 3 bases and the J gene end by 4 bases; junction bases not matched to a gene: 7. The CDR3 has 15 residues. Per germline, CDR1 LGHDT and CDR2 YNNKEL (reference sequence).

This clone was observed a handful of times. The chain recombines TRBV9 with TRBJ2-5; TRBD2 matches at 13 bases. The CDR3 extends over 16 amino acids. V shed 0 bases and J 2 bases; nucleotides not matched to a gene: 1. Germline-derived CDR1 and CDR2 are SGDLS and YYNGEE. The CDR3 nucleotides are TGTGCCAGCAGCGTAGGACTAGCGGGGGGTCAAGAGACCCAGTACTTC. This gives the protein CASSVGLAGGQETQYF.

The V gene is TRBV2, the J gene TRBJ2-3, with 11 bases fitting TRBD2. J was trimmed by 2 bases and V by 8 bases; bases with no gene match: 9. CDR1 and CDR2 (germline): SNHLY, FYNNEI. This CDR3 region has 16 residues. The CDR3, as DNA: TGTGCCAGCCTCCAGGGACTAGCGGAGTTCACAGATACGCAGTATTTT. It yields the protein CASLQGLAEFTDTQYF.

The chain uses TRBV27 and TRBJ1-1; a weak D match, TRBD1 (5 bases). V shed 7 bases and J shed 4 bases, with 19 bases lying between them. CDR3 length equals 15 residues. CDR1 and CDR2 from the germline V gene are MNHEY and SMNVEV (reference sequence). The CDR3 region is CASMSLEGVGTEAFF. CDR3 coding DNA: TGTGCCAGCATGTCCCTGGAAGGGGTCGGCACTGAAGCTTTCTTT.

This clone was recorded once. The J gene is TRBJ1-2, the V gene TRBV7-9; D gene unclear. The CDR3 is 12 amino acids. V was trimmed by 1 base and J by 8 bases, leaving 8 bases between them. The germline V gene encodes CDR1 SEHNR and CDR2 FQNEAQ (reference sequence). CDR3 nucleotide sequence: TGTGCCAGCAGCTTAGTACATTGGGGCTACACCTTC. This codes for CASSLVHWGYTF.

This clone was counted between two and nine times. This chain uses TRBV13 with TRBJ1-2, with D perhaps matching TRBD1 (6 bases). Per the germline V gene, CDR1 is PRHDT and CDR2 is FYEKMQ (reference sequence). Trimming removed 5 bases from V and 13 bases from J, with 17 bases in between. The CDR3 loop spans 12 amino acids. DNA of the CDR3: TGTGCCAGCAGCCCCAAGGCGGGGGCCGGCACCTTC. Residues: CASSPKAGAGTF.

The chain carries TRBV11-2 and TRBJ2-1, with 11 bases lining up with TRBD1. The CDR3 totals 16 residues. J was trimmed by 6 bases and V by 1 base; bases with no gene match: 5. Germline V lookup: CDR1 SGHAT, CDR2 FQNNGV. Here the CDR3 DNA reads TGTGCCAGCAGCTTAGCTGGGACAGGGGGGGGCAATGAGCAGTTCTTC. Its translation: CASSLAGTGGGNEQFF.

The chain uses TRBV3-1 (or the pseudogene TRBV3-2) and TRBJ1-1, with TRBD1 matching over 7 bases. The trim removed 2 bases at V and 4 bases at J, leaving 7 bases unmatched. CDR1 and CDR2 from the germline V gene are LGHDT and YNNKEL (reference sequence). This CDR3 comprises 15 residues. CDR3 DNA: TGTGCCAGCAGCCAACTCGACAGGGATAGCACTGAAGCTTTCTTT. Its protein product is CASSQLDRDSTEAFF.

This clone was recorded once. The J gene is TRBJ1-2, the V gene TRBV14; no clear D. CDR3 length equals 13 residues. Trimming shortened V by 1 base and J by 0 bases, and 3 bases separated the two germline ends. Germline CDR1 SGHDN, CDR2 FVKESK. Here the CDR3 reads CASSQAANYGYTF. The CDR3 nucleotides read TGTGCCAGCAGCCAAGCCGCTAACTATGGCTACACCTTC.

V and J are TRBV24-1 and TRBJ1-1; the D is unclear. The CDR3 is made up of 13 amino acids. Germline V gene lookup returns CDR1 KGHDR and CDR2 SFDVKD. V shed 3 bases and J shed 5 bases, with 9 bases lying between them. CDR3 protein: CATSDGSGTEAFF. The CDR3 DNA reads TGTGCCACCAGTGATGGCTCAGGAACTGAAGCTTTCTTT.

The chain recombines TRBV13 with TRBJ1-2; no clear D. This CDR3 has 14 residues. The V end was cut by 0 bases, the J end by 4 bases, with 9 bases between. Germline V CDR1 and CDR2: PRHDT, FYEKMQ (reference sequence). The CDR3 loop reads CASSLGETGYGYTF. The CDR3 DNA reads as TGTGCCAGCAGCTTAGGAGAAACGGGCTATGGCTACACCTTC.

This sequence joins TRBV19 and TRBJ1-5; no clear D. The CDR3 is 14 residues long. Per germline, CDR1 LNHDA and CDR2 SQIVND (reference sequence). With 6 bases removed from V and 0 bases from J, the gap between germline ends came to 9 bases. CDR3 amino acids: CASRGETSNQPQHF. CDR3 nucleotides: TGTGCCAGTAGAGGAGAGACTAGCAATCAGCCCCAGCATTTT. Based on the CDR3 plus reference TRBV19 and TRBJ1-5, the full variable domain is DGGITQSPKYLFRKEGQNVTLSCEQNLNHDAMYWYRQDPGQGLRLIYYSQIVNDFQKGDIAEGYSVSREKKESFPLTVTSAQKNPTAFYLCASRGETSNQPQHFGDGTRLSIL.

In this sample, this clone turned up a few times. This chain joins TRBV10-3 and TRBJ1-1, with D perhaps matching TRBD1 (5 bases). V gave up 0 bases and J gave up 1 base, with 12 bases separating them. The germline CDR1 and CDR2 sequences are ENHRY and SYGVKD. There are 16 residues in the CDR3. The CDR3 bases are TGTGCCATCAGTGAGTCGATGTGGCAGGGGAACACTGAAGCTTTCTTT. This encodes CAISESMWQGNTEAFF.

The rearrangement links TRBV6-2 or TRBV6-3 to TRBJ2-3, with TRBD1 matching 8 bases. Losses at the gene ends were 4 bases for V and 1 base for J; bases not matched to a gene: 4. There are 15 residues in the CDR3. Germline CDR1 is MNHEY and CDR2 is SVGEGT. The CDR3 DNA is TGTGCCAGCAGTTCCCCGGACAGGGGCACAGATACGCAGTATTTT. Translating it yields CASSSPDRGTDTQYF.

The V gene is TRBV9, the J gene TRBJ1-1; TRBD1 is a possible D gene (6 bases). This CDR3 comprises 14 residues. V was clipped by 4 bases and J by 7 bases, with 17 bases between them. The germline gives CDR1 SGDLS, CDR2 YYNGEE. For the CDR3, the DNA is TGTGCCAGCAGCATCCGGACAGAACCTCTTGAAGCTTTCTTT. Its translation: CASSIRTEPLEAFF.